This TCR beta chain was sequenced for a study of cytomegalovirus exposure and HLA in healthy donors (dated by TCRdb to the late 2010s). For the wider study: An earlier analysis of approximately 640 of the donors reported 250 to 300 Gb of sequence data and some 100 million unique TCR beta sequences from about 179 million T cells. Typing coverage varied by locus: 629-630 donors for A, B, C, DRB1 and DQB1; roughly 560 for DQA1; approximately 610 for DPA1; 450 to 480 for DPB1. Every discovery cohort repertoire had been produced on one sequencing platform. Rather than using new phenotypic data, the later analysis identified candidate immune exposures from TCR beta sequences and from how often those sequences occurred across donors. Of the roughly 400 genotyped donors, roughly 80% were placed in the genetic ancestry cluster associated with self-reported Caucasian donors. The study was designed to test whether signatures of past pathogen exposure could be identified by cataloging public T cell receptors. An earlier analysis of some 500 of the donors used high-throughput TCR beta sequencing to judge whether each TCR beta V gene segment behaved as functional or pseudogenic. The study used immunosequencing to profile the T cell repertoires of 600 to 850 subjects and linked those repertoires to cytomegalovirus serostatus. In a later analysis, previously published TCR beta repertoires from 500 to 750 donors were re-analyzed and high-resolution HLA genotyping was added so that TCR occurrence patterns could be studied. Both class I and class II loci were covered by HLA typing, at four-digit resolution. To predict cytomegalovirus infection status, the study brought together high-throughput TCR immunosequencing, statistical association of individual TCRs with disease status, and machine learning. Across 300 to 500 genotyped donors of the cohort, an average of approximately 220,000 unique TCR beta nucleotide sequences per donor were sequenced, and approximately 17% of those sequences were non-productive. Because of strong linkage in the cohort, roughly five DR-DQ haplotypes were treated as single units for association and clustering. In a later genetic analysis, genome-wide SNP genotypes for about 60% of the 666 donors were used, and that subset was treated as a discovery cohort. An early release covering approximately 600 HLA-typed donors comprised about 310 gigabases of sequencing data and some 79 million unique TCR sequences. Donor age, sex, ethnicity and CMV serostatus were collected together with the repertoire data. A separate validation cohort of roughly 130 different subjects was used in addition to the roughly 670-subject first cohort. Here is what the overall study found, with its caveats: Specific HLA alleles were associated with 18,000 or so TCR beta sequences at a false discovery rate of 0.05 in a later analysis. Correlated functional status among segregating V segments might reflect linkage disequilibrium, but an unknown experimental factor could not be ruled out. Broadly in line with IMGT annotations, most TCR beta V segments showed up in productive rearrangements about 87% or about 30% of the time in an earlier analysis of around 550 of the donors. Some IMGT-functional V segments, including TRBV6-2 and TRBV6-3, could not be told apart with the 87-base-pair reads, so those segments were excluded. Cytomegalovirus status was reported to be diagnosed by the classifier with high specificity and sensitivity in both the original and validation cohorts. The earlier analysis of about 600 of the donors excluded some 16 rarely observed V segments, including chromosome 9 orphons, because counts were too low. A later analysis reported that several top co-occurrence clusters appeared linked to parvovirus B19, influenza, CMV and Epstein-Barr virus. A further reported finding was that TCR beta sequences accurately predicted the HLA-A and HLA-B alleles for most subjects in the first cohort. A later genetic analysis reported fewer N-insertions in productive TCRs among donors in an Asian-associated ancestry cluster than the roughly 700-donor mean. The authors suggested that the approach could potentially be generalized to other disease states and immunological phenotypes. A few of the identified cytomegalovirus-associated TCR beta chains were confirmed in vitro to be specific for cytomegalovirus antigens. In a later analysis, most CMV-associated TCR beta chains were found to appear HLA-restricted, with HLA associations seemingly driven largely by CMV exposure. While some public TCRs were present in many individuals, most TCR sequences turned up only very rarely across donors. Because HLA typing was missing for some donors at each locus, association tests included only the typed subset. Assigning TCR associations to individual alleles was difficult when HLA alleles, especially DR and DQ, strongly co-occurred. A total of 150 to 200 TCR beta chains were listed by the study as associated with cytomegalovirus. V-gene and J-gene trimming of TCR beta chains was associated with a missense DCLRE1C variant in a later genetic analysis, and the association was replicated in an independent cohort. The presence/absence analyses assumed that sequencing depth was roughly uniform across donors, and that assumption may not be true. In a later analysis, the rate of TCR association differed among HLA loci, with DRB1 alleles having the most associated TCRs and HLA-C alleles having the fewest. The cohort was sequenced for TCR beta chains only, and without alpha or paired-chain data the features that could be detected were limited. A later analysis found that HLA-associated TCR beta chains were more clonally expanded and had lower generation probabilities than equally common non-associated chains. For the cohort, immune exposure information was limited to CMV serostatus. A cluster of highly shared sequence variants was judged likely to be a technical artifact of the sequencing pipeline.

In total, 666 healthy bone marrow donors made up the cohort. All cohort members were sampled while nominally healthy, although unrecorded immune exposures were likely present. The donor tested CMV seronegative, placing the donor among the 350 or so seronegative members of the cohort. Each donor provided a peripheral blood sample, and peripheral blood mononuclear cells were used for TCR beta sequencing. The Qiagen DNeasy Blood Extraction Kit was used to extract genomic DNA from the blood cell samples. On this clone itself: Its cognate antigen has yet to be identified. No much larger clone is present one base from it, and per-base qualities are unavailable.

The CDR3 runs 19 amino acids, cysteine and phenylalanine included. Only CDR3 DNA remains: 57 bases, in frame from the first base. CDR1 and CDR2 (GTSNPN, SVGIG) derive from the germline V gene (reference sequence). V sheds 2 bases and J sheds 8 bases, leaving 28 bases between their ends. The library relied on the immunoSEQ multiplex PCR assay. For the multiplex PCR, a mixture combining 60 forward primers for TCR Vbeta segments and 13 reverse primers for TCR Jbeta segments was used. The CDR3 region of rearranged TCR beta genes was amplified from genomic DNA with a multiplex PCR assay. Amplified TCR beta libraries were sequenced as 87-base-pair reads on the Illumina HiSeq System. As for the authors' bioinformatics: Across the 500 to 700 repertoires, a later analysis counted around 80 million unique TCR beta chains, roughly 11 million of which were shared by at least two donors. A nearest-neighbor algorithm error-corrected the raw reads and collapsed the reads into unique sequences, merging closely related sequences to remove PCR and sequencing errors. To assign V, D and J gene segments, CDR3 sequences were aligned to IMGT reference sequences. For a sequence to be retained, at least a six-nucleotide match to both a V gene segment and a J gene segment was required. Rearrangements were called productive when the CDR3 lacked stop codons and stayed in frame with V and J; all others were non-productive. Following IMGT convention, CDR3 was defined as the stretch from the second conserved V-encoded cysteine up to the conserved J-encoded phenylalanine. In an earlier analysis of around 570 of the donors, sequences lacking an unambiguous match to a single V gene segment were excluded. In an earlier analysis of some 590 of the donors, a V segment was called functional when productive rearrangements were above 56.7%, and segregating when the standard deviation between donors exceeded 5%. To diagnose cytomegalovirus status from the catalog of TCR beta chain sequences, a statistical classification framework was built. In a later analysis, V and J genes were assigned by comparing TCR nucleotide sequences against IMGT/GENE-DB human TR gene sequences. In a later analysis, CDR3 sequences and most-parsimonious VDJ recombination scenarios were assigned using the TCRdist pipeline. In a later analysis, each TCR beta chain was defined by its CDR3 amino acid sequence together with its V-gene family, and reads lacking a unique V-gene family were excluded. In a later analysis, fewer than 600 highly shared, low-generation-probability nucleotide sequences were removed to address suspected cross-contamination and a sequencing artifact. For each public chain, a later analysis derived a clonal expansion index from normalized ranks of inferred template counts within each repertoire. In a later analysis, generation probabilities were computed using a VDJ recombination model fitted to out-of-frame rearrangements, and the results were checked against IGoR. In a later analysis, hypergeometric tests were used to score TCR-TCR, TCR-HLA and TCR-CMV co-occurrence, with a repertoire-size bias correction applied to TCR pairs. A later analysis estimated false discovery rates by permuting HLA or CMV assignments 20 times. In a later analysis, co-occurring TCRs were grouped with DBSCAN, and TCRdist sequence similarity was added when clustering was performed within HLA-allele-positive subsets. Repertoires with fewer than 30,000 or more than 120,000 public chains, plus five repertoires with anomalous nucleotide sharing, were excluded from co-occurrence clustering. Drawn from immuneACCESS, this table holds only the in-frame rearrangements with V and J called that TCRdb kept. Clones are partly lost; checked studies trace under half to an unresolved V gene and leave the rest unexplained. The V and J calls and the clone size are those of that table, but D and trimming were determined from the DNA. Within this sample are roughly 130,000 clones, with 75% to 85% of them counted one time only. The ten largest make up approximately 3% of the sample.

The origin of this receptor is a female donor in good health and CMV-seronegative. The V and J segments used are TRBV30 and TRBJ1-6, with TRBD1 perhaps the D gene, on 5 matching bases. The sequenced sample was PBMCs. The CDR3 reads CAWSFPGQGLMVYDSPLHF. The sequenced DNA is TGTGCCTGGAGTTTCCCAGGACAAGGTTTGATGGTTTACGATTCACCCCTCCACTTT.